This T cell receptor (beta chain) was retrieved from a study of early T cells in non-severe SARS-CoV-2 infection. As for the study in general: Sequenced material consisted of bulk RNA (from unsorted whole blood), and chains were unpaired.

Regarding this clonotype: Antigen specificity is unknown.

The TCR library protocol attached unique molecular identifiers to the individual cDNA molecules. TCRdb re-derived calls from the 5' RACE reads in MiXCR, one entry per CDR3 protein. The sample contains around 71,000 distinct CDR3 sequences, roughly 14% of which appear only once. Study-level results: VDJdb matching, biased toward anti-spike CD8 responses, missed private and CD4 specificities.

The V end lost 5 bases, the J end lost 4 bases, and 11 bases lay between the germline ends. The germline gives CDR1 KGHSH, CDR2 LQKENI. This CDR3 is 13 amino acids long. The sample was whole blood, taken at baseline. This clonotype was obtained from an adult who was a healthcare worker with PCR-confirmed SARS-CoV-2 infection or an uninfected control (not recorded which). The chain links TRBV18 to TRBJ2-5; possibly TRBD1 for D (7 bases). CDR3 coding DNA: TGTGCCAGCTCAAATCAGGGGGGAGAGACCCAGTACTTC. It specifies CASSNQGGETQYF.